These T cell receptor beta chains were read from a single sample in a study of blood T cell repertoires in COVID-19. Sequencing was performed with immunoSEQ multiplex PCR; in TCRdb, only in-frame clones are kept and a portion is missing. The top ten clones hold more than 0.25% of a sample with about 670,000 clones, about 87% of them seen once. The source material was peripheral blood. These receptors were obtained from a woman aged 18-35 years with acute or convalescent COVID-19. CDR3s include the opening cysteine and the closing phenylalanine or tryptophan. The order of the fields is clone size, J gene, D gene, V gene, CDR3 DNA, CDR3 protein. A D gene is named only where the DNA matches it firmly. The listing skips clone size in some rows; elsewhere it reads once, few, many or a size class.

>-|TRBJ1-2|TRBD1|TRBV18
TGTGCCAGCTCACCCGGGAGGGGGCCCGACTATGGCTACACCTTC
CASSPGRGPDYGYTF
>-|TRBJ1-2|TRBD1|TRBV11-2
TGTGCCAGCAGCAGGGACAGTCGCGGCTACACCTTC
CASSRDSRGYTF
>once|TRBJ1-3|-|TRBV10-3
TGTGCCATCAGCCCGCAGGGCTCCCGCTCTGGAAACACCATATATTTT
CAISPQGSRSGNTIYF
>-|TRBJ1-1|TRBD1|TRBV12-5
TGTGCTAGTGGTTTCACGACCGCGGACAGGGGGTTGAACACTGAAGCTTTCTTT
CASGFTTADRGLNTEAFF
>-|TRBJ1-2|-|TRBV24-1
TGTGCCACCAGTGATTTCGCAGGGTATGGCTACACCTTC
CATSDFAGYGYTF
>-|TRBJ2-6|TRBD1|TRBV18
TGTGCCAGCTCACCACCTATCTGGGACAGGGACTCTGGGGCCAACGTCCTGACTTTC
CASSPPIWDRDSGANVLTF
>-|TRBJ1-5|-|TRBV15
TGTGCCACCAGCCGCCGGGCCCCCCTGGGGGCTGGACAGCCCCAGCATTTT
CATSRRAPLGAGQPQHF
>-|TRBJ1-4|-|TRBV4-1
TGCGCCAGCAGCCAAGACCACTTTAATGAAAAACTGTTTTTT
CASSQDHFNEKLFF
>-|TRBJ2-1|TRBD2|TRBV6-5
TGTGCCAGCAGTTACACTAGCGGGGGGGCCAATGAGCAGTTCTTC
CASSYTSGGANEQFF
>-|TRBJ1-2|-|TRBV7-9
TGTGCCAGCAGCTGGGGGGTCCCCATGGGAGGCTACACCTTC
CASSWGVPMGGYTF
>-|TRBJ2-7|-|TRBV20-1
TGCAGTGCTAGGGTCAGGTACGAGCAGTACTTC
CSARVRYEQYF
>-|TRBJ1-5|-|TRBV7-8
TGTGCCAGCAGCCCAACATCCGCCGCCGGCAATCAGCCCCAGCATTTT
CASSPTSAAGNQPQHF
>-|TRBJ1-1|-|TRBV3-1/TRBV3-2
TGTGCCAGCAGCCAAGGGACTGTAACTGAAGCTTTCTTT
CASSQGTVTEAFF
>-|TRBJ2-7|-|TRBV5-8
TGTGCCAGCAGCTCGACAGAGCACTACGAGCAGTACTTC
CASSSTEHYEQYF
>few|TRBJ1-1|TRBD1|TRBV28
TGTGCCAGCAGGCCCCAGGGGGGAAACACTGAAGCTTTCTTT
CASRPQGGNTEAFF
>-|TRBJ1-1|-|TRBV7-9
TGTGCCAGCAGCTTAAATGGACAGCGGAACACTGAAGCTTTCTTT
CASSLNGQRNTEAFF
>-|TRBJ2-5|TRBD2|TRBV7-9
TGTGCCAGCAGCCTCTCGTTGGCTAGCGGGGGGAACCAAGAGACCCAGTACTTC
CASSLSLASGGNQETQYF
>-|TRBJ1-6|-|TRBV14
TGTGCCAGCAGCCAGAACACAGGGAATTCACCCCTCCACTTT
CASSQNTGNSPLHF
>-|TRBJ1-5|TRBD1|TRBV12-5
TGTGCTAGTGGTTCCGGACAGGGGGACAATCAGCCCCAGCATTTT
CASGSGQGDNQPQHF
>-|TRBJ1-6|-|TRBV2
TGTGCCAGCGGACCCCAGGGTCAGCCAAATTCACCCCTCCACTTT
CASGPQGQPNSPLHF
>-|TRBJ2-7|TRBD2|TRBV30
TGTGCCTGGAGCAATCCCATTTTACGCGGGACTAGCGTGCACGAGCAGTACTTC
CAWSNPILRGTSVHEQYF
>-|TRBJ2-7|-|TRBV6-2/TRBV6-3
TGTGCCAGCAGTAGGCGGATCCTCCTGTCGAGCTCCTACGAGCAGTACTTC
CASSRRILLSSSYEQYF
>few|TRBJ1-6|-|TRBV10-3
TGTGCCATCAGTGACAGGGGAGATCATTCACCCCTCCACTTT
CAISDRGDHSPLHF
>few|TRBJ1-2|-|TRBV9
TGTGCCAGCAGCGTTGAAACAGGGCGTTACGGCTACACCTTC
CASSVETGRYGYTF